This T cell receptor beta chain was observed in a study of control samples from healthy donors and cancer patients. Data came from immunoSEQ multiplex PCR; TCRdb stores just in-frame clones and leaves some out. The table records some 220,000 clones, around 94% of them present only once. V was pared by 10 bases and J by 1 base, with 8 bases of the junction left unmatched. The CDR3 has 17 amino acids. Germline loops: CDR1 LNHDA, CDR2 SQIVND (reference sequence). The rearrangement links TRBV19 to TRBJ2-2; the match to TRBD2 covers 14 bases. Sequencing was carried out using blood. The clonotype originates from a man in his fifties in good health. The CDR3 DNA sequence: TGTGCCACCACGACTAGCGGGGGGGCTCGGAACACCGGGGAGCTGTTTTTT. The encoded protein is CATTTSGGARNTGELFF.